One T cell receptor delta chain is described in this entry. One end of the junction varies from germline; a read error may be responsible. Per the germline V gene, CDR1 is TSWWSYY and CDR2 is QGS. CDR3 length equals 19 residues. The data stem from a study of gamma-delta T cells after stem cell transplantation. TCRdb reprocessed the RT-PCR reads using CATT. The sample gives some 13,000 delta-chain clones, about 30% of which show up once; 3.8% is in the top ten. The clonotype originates from a human donor. It is not recorded whose cells these are; they may come from a transplant donor. The sequenced material came from gamma-delta T cells. This chain uses TRDV1 with TRDJ1, with 11 bases matching TRDD3. This CDR3 reads CAIGVYITGGYGYTDKLIF. The CDR3 nucleotides read TGTGCTATTGGGGTCTATATTACTGGGGGATATGGGTACACCGATAAACTCATCTTT.